The clone carrying this T cell receptor (beta chain) has a single count. The antigen is not known. The naive CD8 population came from CD45RO-negative cells selected for CCR7, without terminally differentiated effector memory CD45RA+ cells. This sample was taken from a study of shared clonotypes between healthy human individuals. As for the study in general: Each donor had three CD4 naive, three CD4 memory, two CD8 naive and one CD8 memory plate. Study observations and caveats: A handful of donors had approximately 4.6% of their naive CD4 clonotypes in common. Sampling used blood alone; tissue repertoires probably differ.

Measured with immunoSEQ multiplex PCR; TCRdb has only the in-frame clones, and not every one. This table has hundreds of thousands of clones, approximately 96% appearing once. CDR3 length equals 13 residues. CDR1 is SGHAT, CDR2 FQNNGV, per germline. This TCR came from a woman under 40 in good health. This chain connects TRBV11-2 to TRBJ2-5; a weak D match, TRBD2 (6 bases). The end of the DNA aligns better with TRBJ2-7, so the J call may be wrong. The sample taken for sequencing was naive CD8+ T cells sorted from blood. The CDR3 loop is CASSLSGEYEQYF. CDR3 DNA sequence: TGTGCCAGCAGCTTGTCGGGAGAGTACGAGCAGTACTTC.